Each of the 18 T cell receptor beta chains below was sequenced from the same sample in a study of blood T cell repertoires in COVID-19. Only in-frame clones appear in the TCRdb table, and some are missing; sequencing was by immunoSEQ multiplex PCR. This sample has about 70,000 clones, with around 90% found just once. Input material: peripheral blood. The origin of the receptors is a woman older than 75 with active or convalescent COVID-19.

This clone was counted a few times. Different DNA sequences within this sample yield the same CDR3. The CDR3 sequence is CASSLNRGQETQYF. The CDR3 nucleotides read TGTGCCAGCTCCCTTAATCGCGGTCAAGAGACCCAGTACTTC. The chain is built from TRBV18 and TRBJ2-5; no clear D gene. CDR1 is KGHSH, CDR2 LQKENI, per germline. Trimming took 6 bases from V and 2 from J, leaving 13 bases between them. The CDR3 has 14 amino acids.

This chain joins TRBV10-1 and TRBJ2-7; D possibly corresponds to TRBD1 (6 bases). CDR1 is WNHNN, CDR2 SYGVQD, per germline (reference sequence). Trimming took 3 bases from V and 4 from J, leaving 19 bases between them. CDR3 length: 16 residues. The DNA for the CDR3 is TGCGCCAGCAGTGATTCAGGGGTCGGACAATTTTACGAGCAGTACTTC. Translating it yields CASSDSGVGQFYEQYF.

The V and J genes are TRBV28 and TRBJ1-1; no clear D. This CDR3 is built from 16 residues. Germline lookup yields CDR1 MDHEN and CDR2 SYDVKM. V was shortened by 4 bases and J by 3 bases, with 18 bases between the two germline ends. This CDR3 is CASSYGVGSGDTEAFF. CDR3 nucleotides: TGTGCCAGCAGTTATGGGGTGGGGAGTGGCGACACTGAAGCTTTCTTT.

V is TRBV19 and J is TRBJ2-3; 7 positions agree with TRBD1. Germline V CDR1 and CDR2: LNHDA, SQIVND (reference sequence). The CDR3 totals 12 residues. V lost 7 bases and J lost 5; bases outside the gene matches: 3. CDR3 sequence reads: CASTDRVDTQYF. In DNA form, the CDR3 reads TGTGCCAGTACCGACAGGGTAGATACGCAGTATTTT.

The V gene is TRBV20-1, the J gene TRBJ1-1; 8 bases line up with TRBD1. The germline V gene has CDR1 DFQATT and CDR2 SNEGSKA (reference sequence). Trimming at V came to 3 bases and at J to 9 bases, leaving 6 bases not matched to a gene. CDR3 size: 12 residues. Here the CDR3 reads CSASWTGNKAFF. The CDR3, as DNA: TGCAGTGCTAGTTGGACAGGGAATAAAGCTTTCTTT.

The CDR3 region has the DNA TGTGCCGCGGGGGCAGGAAGCAATCAGCCCCAGCATTTT. Translating gives CAAGAGSNQPQHF. This chain connects TRBV6-5 to TRBJ1-5, with D tentatively TRBD1 (6 bases). V was shortened by 11 bases and J by 1 base, with 12 bases between the two germline ends. The CDR3 runs 13 residues. Germline assignment: CDR1 MNHEY and CDR2 SVGAGI.

The V call is TRBV7-2, the J call TRBJ2-1; the D gene is possibly TRBD1 (6 bases). V was shortened by 5 bases and J by 0 bases, with 20 bases between the two germline ends. Germline V gives CDR1 SGHTA, CDR2 FQGNSA. There are 18 residues in the CDR3. The CDR3 sequence: CASSRRVGALNSYNEQFF. CDR3 nucleotide sequence: TGTGCCAGCAGCCGCCGCGTGGGGGCACTTAACTCCTACAATGAGCAGTTCTTC.

The CDR3 loop is CASSLDTLNYGYTF. The CDR3 DNA reads TGTGCCAGCAGCTTGGACACCTTGAACTATGGCTACACCTTC. The V and J genes are TRBV11-2 and TRBJ1-2; possibly TRBD1 for D (5 bases). This CDR3 contains 14 residues. V gave up 3 bases and J gave up 2 bases, with 10 bases separating them. The germline CDR1 and CDR2 sequences are SGHAT and FQNNGV. The full variable domain, in which reference TRBV11-2 and TRBJ1-2 provide the parts outside the CDR3, is EAGVAQSPRYKIIEKRQSVAFWCNPISGHATLYWYQQILGQGPKLLIQFQNNGVVDDSQLPKDRFSAERLKGVDSTLKIQPAKLEDSAVYLCASSLDTLNYGYTFGSGTRLTVV.

The rearrangement joins TRBV9 to TRBJ2-7; TRBD1 matches 9 bases. The CDR3 loop spans 15 amino acids. The V gene end was trimmed by 5 bases and the J gene end by 3 bases; junction bases not matched to a gene: 9. Germline V gene lookup returns CDR1 SGDLS and CDR2 YYNGEE. The CDR3 DNA follows: TGTGCCAGCAGTGGGGGACAGGGTATACGCTACGAGCAGTACTTC. Protein: CASSGGQGIRYEQYF.

This clone has only one observation. The chain couples TRBV4-3 to TRBJ1-5; 7 nucleotides match TRBD1. This CDR3 has 14 amino acids. V trimming: 0 bases; J trimming: 7 bases; junction bases outside the gene matches: 3. Germline values: CDR1 LGHNA, CDR2 YSLEER. CDR3 DNA sequence: TGCGCCAGCAGCCAAGACGTAGGGGGCCAGCCCCAGCATTTT. Translating gives CASSQDVGGQPQHF.

CDR3 loop: CSALVGLGYTF. The CDR3 bases are TGCAGTGCTCTGGTGGGGCTCGGCTACACCTTC. The chain is built from TRBV20-1 and TRBJ1-2; D possibly corresponds to TRBD1 (5 bases). This CDR3 has 11 residues. V was clipped by 5 bases and J by 8 bases, with 12 bases between them. The V gene's germline CDR1 is DFQATT and CDR2 SNEGSKA (reference sequence).

The chain employs TRBV24-1 and TRBJ2-1; D possibly corresponds to TRBD1 (6 bases). CDR1 KGHDR and CDR2 SFDVKD come from the germline V gene. This CDR3 comprises 11 residues. V was cut by 6 bases and J by 7 bases, with 6 bases left in between. The CDR3 reads CATSRGNEQFF. The DNA of the CDR3 is TGTGCCACCAGTAGGGGGAATGAGCAGTTCTTC.

The chain employs TRBV18 and TRBJ2-4; 11 bases are a match to TRBD2. Unmatched junction bases numbered 9, after V lost 0 bases and J lost 8 bases. The CDR3 spans 17 residues. Germline values: CDR1 KGHSH, CDR2 LQKENI. The CDR3, as DNA: TGTGCCAGCTCACCACCGTCTCTTAGCGGGGGGGAGGACATTCAGTACTTC. It specifies CASSPPSLSGGEDIQYF.

The rearrangement joins TRBV5-6 to TRBJ2-3; the D gene is possibly TRBD2 (7 bases). This CDR3 is 17 amino acids long. The V end lost 4 bases, the J end lost 1 base, and 19 bases lay between the germline ends. The V gene's germline CDR1 is SGHDT and CDR2 YYEEEE. The CDR3 DNA reads TGTGCCAGCAGCGACCCCACCGGCGGGGGCCGCACAGATACGCAGTATTTT. It yields the protein CASSDPTGGGRTDTQYF.

The J gene is TRBJ2-5, the V gene TRBV11-3; TRBD1 is a possible D gene (6 bases). CDR1 is SGHNT and CDR2 is YENEEA in the germline V gene. The V gene lost 2 bases and the J gene lost 5 bases, with 15 bases spanning the gap. The CDR3 has 15 residues. As DNA, the CDR3 is TGTGCCAGCAGCTTATCAGGGCACCAGGGGGAGACCCAGTACTTC. Amino acid sequence: CASSLSGHQGETQYF.

This clone was counted once. The chain recombines TRBV5-1 with TRBJ2-1; a possible D gene is TRBD2 (5 bases). This CDR3 contains 15 residues. The germline V gene has CDR1 SGHRS and CDR2 YFSETQ. V lost 0 bases and J 6 bases, leaving 13 bases between the germline ends. The chain's CDR3 is CASSLDRGNGNEQFF. The CDR3 nucleotides are TGCGCCAGCAGCTTGGATCGGGGAAACGGCAATGAGCAGTTCTTC.

The chain combines TRBV5-1 with TRBJ2-5, with 12 bases fitting TRBD2. The germline V gene has CDR1 SGHRS and CDR2 YFSETQ. J was trimmed by 4 bases and V by 0 bases; bases with no gene match: 7. The CDR3 totals 17 residues. CDR3 coding DNA: TGCGCCAGCAGCTTGGTGGCTAGCGGGGGGGGAGGAGAGACCCAGTACTTC. This codes for CASSLVASGGGGETQYF. The full variable domain, completed using reference TRBV5-1 and TRBJ2-5, is KAGVTQTPRYLIKTRGQQVTLSCSPISGHRSVSWYQQTPGQGLQFLFEYFSETQRNKGNFPGRFSGRQFSNSRSEMNVSTLELGDSALYLCASSLVASGGGGETQYFGPGTRLLVL.

The rearrangement links TRBV4-3 to TRBJ1-2; D might be TRBD1 (6 bases). The V end lost 1 base, the J end lost 9 bases, and 12 bases lay between the germline ends. The CDR3 contains 13 residues. CDR1 and CDR2 (germline): LGHNA, YSLEER. The CDR3 loop reads CASSQVRGTRYTF. As DNA, the CDR3 is TGCGCCAGCAGCCAAGTTAGGGGGACGCGCTACACCTTC.